This T cell receptor (beta chain) was sequenced during a study of control samples from healthy donors and cancer patients. Data came from immunoSEQ multiplex PCR; TCRdb stores just in-frame clones and leaves some out. The sample includes under 60,000 clones, around 95% of them seen just once. Germline CDR1 reads SGHDN; CDR2 reads FVKESK. The CDR3 is made up of 14 amino acids. V dropped 4 bases and J dropped 3 bases, with 13 bases sitting between them. Sequencing was done on a sample of blood. The TCR was taken from a man aged 25-45 years in good health. The gene calls are TRBV14 and TRBJ2-7; D not certain. The CDR3 spells CASSLQSNSYEQYF. The CDR3 nucleotides are TGTGCCAGCAGCCTCCAATCCAATAGCTACGAGCAGTACTTC.